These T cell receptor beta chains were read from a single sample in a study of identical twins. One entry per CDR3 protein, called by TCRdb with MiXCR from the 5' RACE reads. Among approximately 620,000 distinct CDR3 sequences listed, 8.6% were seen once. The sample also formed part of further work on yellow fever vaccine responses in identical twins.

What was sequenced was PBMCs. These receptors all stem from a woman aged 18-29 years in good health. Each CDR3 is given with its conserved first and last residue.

cdr3_aa: CASSSLAGGMSTDTQYF
v_call: TRBV5-1
j_call: TRBJ2-3

cdr3_aa: CSVEGDGFEQYF
v_call: TRBV29-1
j_call: TRBJ2-7

cdr3_aa: CASSQDPIATGELFF
v_call: TRBV4-3
j_call: TRBJ2-2

cdr3_aa: CATSSSSYNEQFF
v_call: TRBV15
j_call: TRBJ2-1

cdr3_aa: CASSQVWDTQYF
v_call: TRBV14
j_call: TRBJ2-3

cdr3_aa: CASRSPGYGELFF
v_call: TRBV28
j_call: TRBJ2-2

cdr3_aa: CASSLGDRGWSSYEQYF
v_call: TRBV7-2
j_call: TRBJ2-7

cdr3_aa: CASSLRPSGDSYEQYF
v_call: TRBV7-2
j_call: TRBJ2-7

cdr3_aa: CSAIGTSLKGEQFF
v_call: TRBV20-1
j_call: TRBJ2-1

cdr3_aa: CAIAPTTNTGELFF
v_call: TRBV10-3
j_call: TRBJ2-2

cdr3_aa: CASSQDWLAGAYEQFF
v_call: TRBV3-1
j_call: TRBJ2-1

cdr3_aa: CASSSPTSGGASDTQYF
v_call: TRBV6-2/TRBV6-3
j_call: TRBJ2-3

cdr3_aa: CASSYFQTGPGELFF
v_call: TRBV6-2/TRBV6-3
j_call: TRBJ2-2

cdr3_aa: CATSRWGVGELFF
v_call: TRBV15
j_call: TRBJ2-2

cdr3_aa: CAWSRDLRDTQYF
v_call: TRBV30
j_call: TRBJ2-3

cdr3_aa: CASSQSRTNEQFF
v_call: TRBV4-3
j_call: TRBJ2-1

cdr3_aa: CASSFKAFGMYF
v_call: TRBV12-3/TRBV12-4
j_call: TRBJ2-7

cdr3_aa: CSVWTSGQETQYF
v_call: TRBV29-1
j_call: TRBJ2-5

cdr3_aa: CASSIKTGIQETQYF
v_call: TRBV5-4
j_call: TRBJ2-5

cdr3_aa: CASSLESVNTEAFF
v_call: TRBV12-3/TRBV12-4
j_call: TRBJ1-1

cdr3_aa: CSARDHRYEQFF
v_call: TRBV20-1
j_call: TRBJ2-1

cdr3_aa: CASSSYRVSYEQYF
v_call: TRBV12-3/TRBV12-4
j_call: TRBJ2-7

cdr3_aa: CASRAGGRYEQYF
v_call: TRBV12-3/TRBV12-4
j_call: TRBJ2-7

cdr3_aa: CASSLAASGGTDTQYF
v_call: TRBV7-9
j_call: TRBJ2-3

cdr3_aa: CCASRASGFTDTQYF
v_call: TRBV20-1
j_call: TRBJ2-3

cdr3_aa: CASSQIGGTNEQFF
v_call: TRBV3-1
j_call: TRBJ2-1

cdr3_aa: CASRPPGQGFNEQYF
v_call: TRBV6-1
j_call: TRBJ2-7

cdr3_aa: CATSKSSGGSYNEQFF
v_call: TRBV15
j_call: TRBJ2-1

cdr3_aa: CASSFHLGQVDSYEQYF
v_call: TRBV28
j_call: TRBJ2-7

cdr3_aa: CAIREGLLSREQYF
v_call: TRBV10-3
j_call: TRBJ2-7

cdr3_aa: CSATGGFNEQFF
v_call: TRBV29-1
j_call: TRBJ2-1

cdr3_aa: CASSPTAGAGYEQYF
v_call: TRBV3-1
j_call: TRBJ2-7

cdr3_aa: CASSQDLRGGEKLFF
v_call: TRBV14
j_call: TRBJ1-4

cdr3_aa: CASSLADSFRWELFF
v_call: TRBV7-2
j_call: TRBJ2-2

cdr3_aa: CASKTGNEQFF
v_call: TRBV3-1
j_call: TRBJ2-1

cdr3_aa: CASSPDPEVNYNSPLHF
v_call: TRBV5-1
j_call: TRBJ1-6

cdr3_aa: CASSISGAEGTQYF
v_call: TRBV19
j_call: TRBJ2-5

cdr3_aa: CASSDVGSLGQYF
v_call: TRBV2
j_call: TRBJ2-7

cdr3_aa: CASSPTPGRLDTQYF
v_call: TRBV5-4
j_call: TRBJ2-3

cdr3_aa: CSVWGEGYEQFF
v_call: TRBV29-1
j_call: TRBJ2-1

cdr3_aa: CASSRTGNSYEQYF
v_call: TRBV5-1
j_call: TRBJ2-7

cdr3_aa: CASSPQGVVGELFF
v_call: TRBV12-3/TRBV12-4
j_call: TRBJ2-2

cdr3_aa: CSASRGWYQETQYF
v_call: TRBV20-1
j_call: TRBJ2-5

cdr3_aa: CASSQDPGLAGNEQYF
v_call: TRBV4-3
j_call: TRBJ2-7

cdr3_aa: CASSQGKFEQFF
v_call: TRBV4-2
j_call: TRBJ2-1

cdr3_aa: CASSLDSGGANEQFF
v_call: TRBV5-1
j_call: TRBJ2-1

cdr3_aa: CASRLGRPSTDTQYF
v_call: TRBV12-3/TRBV12-4
j_call: TRBJ2-3

cdr3_aa: CASSLWSGTFETQYF
v_call: TRBV7-7
j_call: TRBJ2-5

cdr3_aa: CASSQGLGQGEYEQYF
v_call: TRBV3-1
j_call: TRBJ2-7

cdr3_aa: CASSLALGSSGSYEQYF
v_call: TRBV5-1
j_call: TRBJ2-7

cdr3_aa: CASSYSRTAYNEQFF
v_call: TRBV6-5
j_call: TRBJ2-1

cdr3_aa: CASSEEVDYNEQFF
v_call: TRBV6-1
j_call: TRBJ2-1

cdr3_aa: CASSLEAQSFTDTQYF
v_call: TRBV7-2
j_call: TRBJ2-3

cdr3_aa: CSVELQVGDEQFF
v_call: TRBV29-1
j_call: TRBJ2-1

cdr3_aa: CASRSAGTSGGYNEQFF
v_call: TRBV7-2
j_call: TRBJ2-1